This T cell receptor beta chain was profiled in a study of blood T cell repertoires in COVID-19. The wider study: The origin of the acute and convalescent COVID-19 samples was the United States, Italy and Spain. PBMCs, B-cell-depleted T cells, or T cells were the source of the cDNA or gDNA that made up the material.

In the original processing: Estimates of nucleated cell counts were drawn from the amplification of reference gene primers. The assay was immunoSEQ multiplex PCR, and TCRdb's table has in-frame clones only and misses some. D and trimming come from the DNA, and the V and J calls and clone size come from that table. The repertoire holds some 74,000 clones, with about 80% as singletons. The V and J ends lost 5 bases and 5 bases respectively, with 15 bases between them. The germline gives CDR1 SGHTA, CDR2 FQGNSA. This CDR3 region has 15 residues. The sample was peripheral blood. The chain links TRBV7-2 to TRBJ1-4; TRBD1 might be the D (5 bases). This receptor was obtained from a human donor in a cohort sampled during active COVID-19. The CDR3 DNA reads as TGTGCCAGCAGCCCATACGGGGGACTGAATGAAAAACTGTTTTTT. Protein: CASSPYGGLNEKLFF.